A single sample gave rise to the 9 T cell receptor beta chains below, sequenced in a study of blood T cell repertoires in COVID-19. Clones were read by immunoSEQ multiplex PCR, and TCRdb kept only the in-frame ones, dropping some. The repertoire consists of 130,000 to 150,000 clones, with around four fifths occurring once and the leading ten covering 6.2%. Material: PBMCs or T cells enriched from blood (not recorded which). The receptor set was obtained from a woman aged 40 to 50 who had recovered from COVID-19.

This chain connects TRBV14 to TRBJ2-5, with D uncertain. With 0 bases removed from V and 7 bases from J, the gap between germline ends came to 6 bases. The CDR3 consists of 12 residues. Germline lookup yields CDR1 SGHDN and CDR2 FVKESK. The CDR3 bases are TGTGCCAGCAGCCAAGACAGGTTGACCCAGTACTTC. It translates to CASSQDRLTQYF.

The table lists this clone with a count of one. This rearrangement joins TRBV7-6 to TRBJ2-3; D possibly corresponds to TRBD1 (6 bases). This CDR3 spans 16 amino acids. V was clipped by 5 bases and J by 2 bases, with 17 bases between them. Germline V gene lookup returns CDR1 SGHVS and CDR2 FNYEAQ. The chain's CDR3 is CASSQGPQGPTDTQYF. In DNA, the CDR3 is TGTGCCAGCAGCCAGGGACCACAGGGCCCCACAGATACGCAGTATTTT.

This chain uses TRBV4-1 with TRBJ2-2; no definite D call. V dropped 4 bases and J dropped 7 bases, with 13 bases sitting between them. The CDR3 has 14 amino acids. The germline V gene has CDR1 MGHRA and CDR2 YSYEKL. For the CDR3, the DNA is TGCGCCAGCAGCCCCCCACTGTCGGGCGGGGAGCTGTTTTTT. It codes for CASSPPLSGGELFF.

CDR3 DNA sequence: TGCGCCAGCAGCTTGGAGGTGGGGAGGACTGAAGCTTTCTTT. Translation: CASSLEVGRTEAFF. The V and J genes are TRBV5-1 and TRBJ1-1; D is undetermined. Per germline, CDR1 SGHRS and CDR2 YFSETQ. V lost 0 bases and J lost 5, with 11 bases in between. The CDR3 runs 14 residues.

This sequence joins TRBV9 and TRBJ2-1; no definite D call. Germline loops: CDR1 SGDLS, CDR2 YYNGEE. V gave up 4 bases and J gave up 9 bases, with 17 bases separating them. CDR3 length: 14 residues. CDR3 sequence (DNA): TGTGCCAGCAGCCCCTCGGGTCCACTGGGTGAGCAGTTCTTC. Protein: CASSPSGPLGEQFF.

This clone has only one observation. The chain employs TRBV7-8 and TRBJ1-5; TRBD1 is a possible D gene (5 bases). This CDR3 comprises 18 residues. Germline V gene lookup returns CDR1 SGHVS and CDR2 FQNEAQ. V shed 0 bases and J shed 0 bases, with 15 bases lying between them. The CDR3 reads CASSLASTQDFSNQPQHF. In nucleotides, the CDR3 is TGTGCCAGCAGCTTAGCGTCGACACAGGATTTTAGCAATCAGCCCCAGCATTTT. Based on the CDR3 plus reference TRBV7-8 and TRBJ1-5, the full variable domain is GAGVSQSPRYKVAKRGQDVALRCDPISGHVSLFWYQQALGQGPEFLTYFQNEAQLDKSGLPSDRFFAERPEGSVSTLKIQRTQQEDSAVYLCASSLASTQDFSNQPQHFGDGTRLSIL.

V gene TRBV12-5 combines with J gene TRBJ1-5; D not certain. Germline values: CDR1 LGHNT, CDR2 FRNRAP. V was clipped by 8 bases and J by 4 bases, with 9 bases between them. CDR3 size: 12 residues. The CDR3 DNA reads TGTGCTAGTCGGGTAAATAATCAGCCCCAGCATTTT. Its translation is CASRVNNQPQHF.

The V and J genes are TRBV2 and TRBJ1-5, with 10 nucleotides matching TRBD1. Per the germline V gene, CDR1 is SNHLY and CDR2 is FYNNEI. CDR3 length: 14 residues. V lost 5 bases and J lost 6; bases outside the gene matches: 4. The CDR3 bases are TGTGCCAGCAGTCCGGGACAGGGGAGTCAGCCCCAGCATTTT. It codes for CASSPGQGSQPQHF.

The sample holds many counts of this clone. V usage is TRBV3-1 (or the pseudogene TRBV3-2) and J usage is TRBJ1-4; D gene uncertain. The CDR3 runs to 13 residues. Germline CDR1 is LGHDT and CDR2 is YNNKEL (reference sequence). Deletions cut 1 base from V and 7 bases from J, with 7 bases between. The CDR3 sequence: CASSQAPGEKLFF. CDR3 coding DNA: TGTGCCAGCAGCCAAGCCCCCGGTGAAAAACTGTTTTTT.